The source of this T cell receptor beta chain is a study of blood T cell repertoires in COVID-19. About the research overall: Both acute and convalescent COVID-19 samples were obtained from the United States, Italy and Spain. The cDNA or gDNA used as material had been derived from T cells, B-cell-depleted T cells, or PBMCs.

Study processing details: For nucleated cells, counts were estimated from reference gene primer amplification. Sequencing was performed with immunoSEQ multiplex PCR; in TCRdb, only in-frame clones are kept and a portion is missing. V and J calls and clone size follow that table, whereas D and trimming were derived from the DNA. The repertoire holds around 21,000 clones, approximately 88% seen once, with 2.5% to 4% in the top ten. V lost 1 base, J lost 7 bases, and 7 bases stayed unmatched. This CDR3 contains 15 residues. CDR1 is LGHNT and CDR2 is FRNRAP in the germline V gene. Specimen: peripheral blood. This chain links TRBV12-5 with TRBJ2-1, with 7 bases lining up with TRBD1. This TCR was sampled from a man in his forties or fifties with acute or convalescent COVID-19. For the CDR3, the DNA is TGTGCTAGTGGTTTGGCCCCGGGACAGCTAAATGAGCAGTTCTTC. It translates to CASGLAPGQLNEQFF.